A selection of T cell receptor beta chains follows, all from one sample in a study of OX40 agonist ivuxolimab in advanced cancers. Data came from immunoSEQ multiplex PCR; TCRdb stores just in-frame clones and leaves some out. The sample holds some 96,000 clones, approximately 90% seen once. Here the sequenced sample was CD4+ or CD8+ T cells sorted from blood, taken in a trial of the OX40 agonist ivuxolimab. These receptor sequences come from an adult with an advanced solid tumor such as melanoma, head and neck, liver or kidney cancer. CDR3s include the opening cysteine and the closing phenylalanine or tryptophan. D genes are given only for firm matches. Clone size is shown for a subset of rows, as once, few, many or a class of expanded clone.

>TRBJ1-5|TRBD1|.|16|TRBV5-5
TGTGCCAGCAGCTTGACTTGGGACAGGGGGCTTCAGCCCCAGCATTTT
CASSLTWDRGLQPQHF
>TRBJ1-3|.|.|16|TRBV19
TGTGCCAGTAGTCCGATACAGGGTTCAAGGGGAAACACCATATATTTT
CASSPIQGSRGNTIYF
>TRBJ1-1|TRBD1|.|15|TRBV28
TGTGCCAGCAGCGGACAGGGAACGGGGGACACTGAAGCTTTCTTT
CASSGQGTGDTEAFF
>TRBJ2-3|TRBD2|.|16|TRBV5-1
TGCGCCAGCAGCTTGGGGGGACTAGCGGGAATAGATACGCAGTATTTT
CASSLGGLAGIDTQYF
>TRBJ2-3|TRBD2|.|16|TRBV11-3
TGTGCCAGCAGCTTACGACTAGCGGGATCGATAGATACGCAGTATTTT
CASSLRLAGSIDTQYF
>TRBJ2-2|.|.|14|TRBV18
TGTGCCAGCTTACGGACAGAGAACACCGGGGAGCTGTTTTTT
CASLRTENTGELFF
>TRBJ2-3|.|.|16|TRBV21-1
TGTGCCAGCAGCAAAGTAAAGGGGCGGGAGACCGATACGCAGTATTTT
CASSKVKGRETDTQYF
>TRBJ2-7|TRBD2|.|14|TRBV2
TGTGCCAGCAGTGAAAATAGAGCGGGATACGAGCAGTACTTC
CASSENRAGYEQYF
>TRBJ2-1|TRBD2|.|14|TRBV4-3
TGCGCCAGCAGCACCCGACTAGCGGGGAATGAGCAGTTCTTC
CASSTRLAGNEQFF
>TRBJ2-1|TRBD2|few|15|TRBV9
TGTGCCAGCAGCCCGTGGGGTCAGCGGGAAGAGGAGCAGTTCTTC
CASSPWGQREEEQFF
>TRBJ1-3|.|.|14|TRBV5-1
TGCGCCAGCCGTACGACTCTTTCTGGAAACACCATATATTTT
CASRTTLSGNTIYF
>TRBJ2-7|TRBD1|once|15|TRBV9
TGTGCCAGCAGCGGACAGGGGACAGGGAGTTACGAGCAGTACTTC
CASSGQGTGSYEQYF
>TRBJ2-7|TRBD2|.|17|TRBV5-1
TGCGCCAGCAGCCCCGTGCGGGAGTCCCACAACACCTACGAGCAGTACTTC
CASSPVRESHNTYEQYF
>TRBJ2-7|TRBD2|.|19|TRBV5-1
TGCGCCAGCAACCGCTTCGCTAGCGGGAGCGGTGGGACCCCCTACGAGCAGTACTTC
CASNRFASGSGGTPYEQYF
>TRBJ1-2|.|.|12|TRBV5-4
TGTGCCAGCAGCTCTACGTATAACGGCTACACCTTC
CASSSTYNGYTF
>TRBJ1-2|.|.|13|TRBV27
TGTGCCAGCAGCCTGAGTCCTGACTATGGCTACACCTTC
CASSLSPDYGYTF
>TRBJ2-7|.|once|13|TRBV7-2
TGTGCCAGCAGCTTACTAGTCGGTGCCGAGCAGTACTTC
CASSLLVGAEQYF
>TRBJ2-7|TRBD1|.|15|TRBV11-3
TGTGCCAGCAGCTTTTTGAGACAGGGACACTACGAGCAGTACTTC
CASSFLRQGHYEQYF
>TRBJ2-7|.|.|13|TRBV10-1
TGCGCCAGCAGTGAGTGGCCAGGCCACGAGCAGTACTTC
CASSEWPGHEQYF
>TRBJ2-7|.|once|12|TRBV10-1
TGCGCCAGCAGTGAGTCGTTGTCCGAGCAGTACTTC
CASSESLSEQYF
>TRBJ2-1|.|once|16|TRBV9
TGTGCCAGCAGCGCAGGAGGGGGCAGCTCCTACAATGAGCAGTTCTTC
CASSAGGGSSYNEQFF
>TRBJ1-2|.|once|13|TRBV30
TGTGCCTGTCCCGCGGACAGAGACTATGGCTACACCTTC
CACPADRDYGYTF
>TRBJ2-7|TRBD2|.|15|TRBV18
TGTGCCAGCTCACCACTTCCGACTAGCGACTACGAGCAGTACTTC
CASSPLPTSDYEQYF
>TRBJ2-1|TRBD2|.|16|TRBV7-2
TGTGCCAGCAGACAAGACGCCGGGACTAGCAACAATGAGCAGTTCTTC
CASRQDAGTSNNEQFF
>TRBJ1-1|.|.|13|TRBV5-6
TGTGCCAGCAGCTCCGGGCCGAACACTGAAGCTTTCTTT
CASSSGPNTEAFF
>TRBJ2-1|.|.|14|TRBV6-5
TGTGCCAGCAGTGCGATAGGACCGATGAAGGAGCAGTTCTTC
CASSAIGPMKEQFF
>TRBJ2-7|TRBD2|.|15|TRBV7-2
TGTGCCAGCAGCCCTGGCGGGGGGAGGGTTTACGAGCAGTACTTC
CASSPGGGRVYEQYF
>TRBJ2-1|.|.|13|TRBV4-3
TGCGCCAGCAGCCGCCAAAACAGGAATGAGCAGTTCTTC
CASSRQNRNEQFF
>TRBJ2-3|.|.|13|TRBV7-7
TGTGCTAGCAGCTTCTCAGGGGCAGATACGCAGTATTTT
CASSFSGADTQYF
>TRBJ2-1|TRBD2|.|16|TRBV25-1
TGTGCCAGCAGTGTTACTAGCGGGAGGGCCTGGGGTGAGCAGTTCTTC
CASSVTSGRAWGEQFF
>TRBJ1-2|.|few|11|TRBV6-1
TGTGCCAGCAGTGACAGGGGTGGCTACACCTTC
CASSDRGGYTF
>TRBJ1-2|.|once|13|TRBV28
TGTGCCAGCAGTTCGGTAAATAACTATGGCTACACCTTC
CASSSVNNYGYTF
>TRBJ1-5|TRBD1|.|14|TRBV28
TGTGCCAGCTCCGGGACAGGGTCTTATCAGCCCCAGCATTTT
CASSGTGSYQPQHF
>TRBJ1-2|TRBD1|few|14|TRBV6-5
TGTGCCAGCACTATGGACAGGGGGCGGCCTGGCTACACCTTC
CASTMDRGRPGYTF
>TRBJ2-3|.|.|13|TRBV7-6
TGTGCCAGCAGCTCCAGGGGACCAGATACGCAGTATTTT
CASSSRGPDTQYF
>TRBJ1-1|.|.|13|TRBV28
TGTGCCAGCAGCCGTGCGGGGGGCACTGAAGCTTTCTTT
CASSRAGGTEAFF
>TRBJ1-2|TRBD1|.|16|TRBV7-2
TGTGCCAGCAGCCAGAGACAGGGTACGGGTAACTATGGCTACACCTTC
CASSQRQGTGNYGYTF
>TRBJ2-7|TRBD1|.|15|TRBV15
TGTGCCACCAGCAGAGGAAAGGACAGGACCTACGAGCAGTACTTC
CATSRGKDRTYEQYF
>TRBJ1-5|.|.|12|TRBV5-5
TGTGCCAGTGGACTCTTAAATCAGCCCCAGCATTTT
CASGLLNQPQHF
>TRBJ2-2|.|.|15|TRBV11-3
TGTGCCAGCAGCCCCGGGACTCTGGACACCGGGGAGCTGTTTTTT
CASSPGTLDTGELFF
>TRBJ1-3|.|.|15|TRBV5-6
TGTGCCAGCAGTGCTGGGACGACCCGGGGAAACACCATATATTTT
CASSAGTTRGNTIYF
>TRBJ1-1|.|.|16|TRBV2
TGTGCCAGCCCACGGGGCGCAGGAACCATGAACACTGAAGCTTTCTTT
CASPRGAGTMNTEAFF
>TRBJ1-5|.|.|15|TRBV10-3
TGTGCCATCAGTGAGTCTGACAGGCGCAATCAGCCCCAGCATTTT
CAISESDRRNQPQHF
>TRBJ1-1|.|.|14|TRBV11-2
TGTGCCAGCAGCTTAGCGGGGTTGGGCACTGAAGCTTTCTTT
CASSLAGLGTEAFF
>TRBJ1-3|.|.|15|TRBV19
TGTGCCAGTATTACCGACAGCAACTCTGGAAACACCATATATTTT
CASITDSNSGNTIYF
>TRBJ2-6|.|.|18|TRBV19
TGTGCCAGTAGTATAGTTCGGGGTCGAGTTTCTGGGGCCAACGTCCTGACTTTC
CASSIVRGRVSGANVLTF
>TRBJ1-2|.|.|14|TRBV27
TGTGCCAGCAGCCCGCTACACCCAAACTATGGCTACACCTTC
CASSPLHPNYGYTF
>TRBJ2-7|.|.|14|TRBV27
TGTGCCAGCAGTTCCACCGGGTACCTTTTGGAGCAGTACTTC
CASSSTGYLLEQYF
>TRBJ2-5|.|.|16|TRBV11-3
TGTGCCAGCAGCTTAATTGCGTATCAGGATTTAGAGACCCAGTACTTC
CASSLIAYQDLETQYF
>TRBJ1-1|TRBD1|.|15|TRBV12-5
TGTGCTAGTGGTCTTGACAGGGGGAAGGGACTAGAAGCTTTCTTT
CASGLDRGKGLEAFF
>TRBJ1-5|.|few|16|TRBV30
TGTGCCTGGAGTTCGGGGGCCGGACAGACGGGTCAGCCCCAGCATTTT
CAWSSGAGQTGQPQHF
>TRBJ1-5|TRBD1|.|14|TRBV7-8
TGTGCCAGCAGCTCAGGACAGGGCCCACGGCCCCAGCATTTT
CASSSGQGPRPQHF
>TRBJ2-7|.|.|15|TRBV4-3
TGCGCCAGCAGCCTACAAGGGGGGGGTCTACACGAGCAGTACTTC
CASSLQGGGLHEQYF
>TRBJ1-2|.|.|11|TRBV19
TGTGCCAGTACCCAGGGTTATGGCTACACCTTC
CASTQGYGYTF
>TRBJ2-3|.|.|16|TRBV21-1
TGTGCCAGCAGCACAGGGGAAAAAACTAGCACAGATACGCAGTATTTT
CASSTGEKTSTDTQYF